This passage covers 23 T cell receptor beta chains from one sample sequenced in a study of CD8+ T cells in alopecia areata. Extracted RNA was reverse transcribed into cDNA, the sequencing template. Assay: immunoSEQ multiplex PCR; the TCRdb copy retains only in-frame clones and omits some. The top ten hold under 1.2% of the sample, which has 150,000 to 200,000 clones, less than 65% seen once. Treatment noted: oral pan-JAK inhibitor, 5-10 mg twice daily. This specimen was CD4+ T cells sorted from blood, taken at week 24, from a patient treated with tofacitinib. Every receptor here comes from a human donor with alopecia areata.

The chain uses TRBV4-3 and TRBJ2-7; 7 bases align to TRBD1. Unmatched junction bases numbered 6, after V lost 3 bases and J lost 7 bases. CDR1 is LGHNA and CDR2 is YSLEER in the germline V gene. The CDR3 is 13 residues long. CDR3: CASSQRQGQEQYF. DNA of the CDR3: TGCGCCAGCAGCCAGCGACAGGGTCAAGAGCAGTACTTC.

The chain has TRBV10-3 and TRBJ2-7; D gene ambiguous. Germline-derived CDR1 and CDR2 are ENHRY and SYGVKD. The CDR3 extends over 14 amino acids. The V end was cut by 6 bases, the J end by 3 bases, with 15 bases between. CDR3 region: CAIRGDISLYEQYF. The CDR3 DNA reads TGTGCCATCAGAGGTGACATAAGCCTCTACGAGCAGTACTTC.

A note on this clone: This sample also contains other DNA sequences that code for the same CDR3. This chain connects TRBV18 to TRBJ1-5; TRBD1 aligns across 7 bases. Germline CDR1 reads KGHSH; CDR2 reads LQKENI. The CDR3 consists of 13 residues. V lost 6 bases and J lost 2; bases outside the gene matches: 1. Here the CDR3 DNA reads TGTGCCAGCTCCCAGGGGGGCAATCAGCCCCAGCATTTT. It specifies CASSQGGNQPQHF.

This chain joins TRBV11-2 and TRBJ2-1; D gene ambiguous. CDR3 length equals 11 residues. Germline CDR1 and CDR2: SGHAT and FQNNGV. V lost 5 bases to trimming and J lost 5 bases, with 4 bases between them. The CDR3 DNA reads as TGTGCCAGCAGCAATGACAATGAGCAGTTCTTC. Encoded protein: CASSNDNEQFF.

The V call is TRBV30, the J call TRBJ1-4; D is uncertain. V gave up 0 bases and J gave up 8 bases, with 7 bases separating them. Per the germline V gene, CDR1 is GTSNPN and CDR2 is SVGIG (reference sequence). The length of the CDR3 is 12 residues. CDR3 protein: CAWSVSREKLFF. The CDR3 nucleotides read TGTGCCTGGAGTGTATCTCGGGAAAAACTGTTTTTT. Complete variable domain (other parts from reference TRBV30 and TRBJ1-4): SQTIHQWPATLVQPVGSPLSLECTVEGTSNPNLYWYRQAAGRGLQLLFYSVGIGQISSEVPQNLSASRPQDRQFILSSKKLLLSDSGFYLCAWSVSREKLFFGSGTQLSVL.

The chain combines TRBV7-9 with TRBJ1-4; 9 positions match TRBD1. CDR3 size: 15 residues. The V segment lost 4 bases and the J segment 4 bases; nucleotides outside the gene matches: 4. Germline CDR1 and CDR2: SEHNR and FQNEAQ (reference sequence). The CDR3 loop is CASSWGTGINEKLFF. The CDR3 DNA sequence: TGTGCCAGCAGCTGGGGGACAGGGATTAATGAAAAACTGTTTTTT.

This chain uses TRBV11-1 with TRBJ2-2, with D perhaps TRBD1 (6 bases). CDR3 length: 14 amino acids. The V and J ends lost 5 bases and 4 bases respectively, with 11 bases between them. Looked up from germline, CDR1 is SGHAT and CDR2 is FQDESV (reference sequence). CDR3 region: CASSNRALTGELFF. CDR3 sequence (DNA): TGTGCCAGCAGCAACAGGGCTCTCACCGGGGAGCTGTTTTTT.

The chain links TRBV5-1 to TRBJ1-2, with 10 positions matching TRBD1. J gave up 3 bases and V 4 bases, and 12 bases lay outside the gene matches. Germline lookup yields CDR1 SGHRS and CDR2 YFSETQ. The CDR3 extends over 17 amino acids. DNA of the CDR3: TGCGCCAGCAGCCCCCGGGGTGGGACAGGGGCATACTATGGCTACACCTTC. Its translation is CASSPRGGTGAYYGYTF. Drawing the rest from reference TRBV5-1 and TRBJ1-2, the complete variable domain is KAGVTQTPRYLIKTRGQQVTLSCSPISGHRSVSWYQQTPGQGLQFLFEYFSETQRNKGNFPGRFSGRQFSNSRSEMNVSTLELGDSALYLCASSPRGGTGAYYGYTFGSGTRLTVV.

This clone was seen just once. The CDR3 coding sequence is TGCGCCAGCAGCCAAGGTCTACTATCCTTGAACACCGGGGAGCTGTTTTTT. It translates to CASSQGLLSLNTGELFF. J is TRBJ2-2 and V is TRBV4-3; D is ambiguous. CDR1 is LGHNA and CDR2 is YSLEER in the germline V gene. Trimming took 1 base from V and 1 from J, leaving 13 bases between them. The CDR3 has 17 amino acids.

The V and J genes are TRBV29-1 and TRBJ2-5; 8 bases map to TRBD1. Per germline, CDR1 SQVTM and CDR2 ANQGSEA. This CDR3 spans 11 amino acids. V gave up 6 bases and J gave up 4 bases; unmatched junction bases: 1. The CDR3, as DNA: TGCAGCGTAGGACAGGGAGAGACCCAGTACTTC. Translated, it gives CSVGQGETQYF.

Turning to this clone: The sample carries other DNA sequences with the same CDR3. This CDR3 reads CAWSPGGDQPQHF. The CDR3 nucleotides read TGTGCCTGGAGTCCCGGGGGAGATCAGCCCCAGCATTTT. This chain joins TRBV30 and TRBJ1-5; possibly TRBD1 for D (5 bases). V lost 2 bases to trimming and J lost 5 bases, with 10 bases between them. Germline V gives CDR1 GTSNPN, CDR2 SVGIG (reference sequence). CDR3 size: 13 residues.

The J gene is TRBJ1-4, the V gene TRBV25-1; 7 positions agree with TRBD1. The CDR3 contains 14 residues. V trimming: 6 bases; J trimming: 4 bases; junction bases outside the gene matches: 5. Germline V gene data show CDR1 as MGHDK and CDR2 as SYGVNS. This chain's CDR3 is CASRPGQINEKLFF. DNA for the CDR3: TGTGCCAGCAGACCGGGACAGATTAATGAAAAACTGTTTTTT.

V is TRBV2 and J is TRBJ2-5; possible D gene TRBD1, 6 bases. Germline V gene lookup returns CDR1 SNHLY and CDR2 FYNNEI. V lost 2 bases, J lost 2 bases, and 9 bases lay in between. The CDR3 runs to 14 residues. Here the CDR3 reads CASSETGRQETQYF. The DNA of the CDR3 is TGTGCCAGCAGTGAAACAGGGAGACAAGAGACCCAGTACTTC.

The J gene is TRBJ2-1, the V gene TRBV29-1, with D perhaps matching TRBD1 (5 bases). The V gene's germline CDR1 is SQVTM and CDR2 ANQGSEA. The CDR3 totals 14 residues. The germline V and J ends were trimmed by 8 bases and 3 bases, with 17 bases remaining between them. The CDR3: CSSLGQGFYNEQFF. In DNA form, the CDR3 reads TGCAGCTCCTTGGGGCAGGGCTTCTACAATGAGCAGTTCTTC.

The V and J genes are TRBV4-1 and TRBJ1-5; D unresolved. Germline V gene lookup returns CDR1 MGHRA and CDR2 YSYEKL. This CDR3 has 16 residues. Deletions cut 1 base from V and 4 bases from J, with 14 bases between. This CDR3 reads CASSQVVSLGNQPQHF. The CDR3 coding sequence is TGCGCCAGCAGCCAAGTGGTCAGTTTGGGGAATCAGCCCCAGCATTTT.

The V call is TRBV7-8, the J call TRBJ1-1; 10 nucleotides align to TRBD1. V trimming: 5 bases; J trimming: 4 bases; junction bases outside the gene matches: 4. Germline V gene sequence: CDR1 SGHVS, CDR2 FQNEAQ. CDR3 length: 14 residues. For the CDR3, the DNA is TGTGCCAGCAGCCCTTGGACAGGGGGCACTGAAGCTTTCTTT. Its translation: CASSPWTGGTEAFF.

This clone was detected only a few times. CDR3 nucleotide sequence: TGTGCCAGCTCACGTGAGGCGAACGGCAATCAGCCCCAGCATTTT. This gives the protein CASSREANGNQPQHF. This chain joins TRBV18 and TRBJ1-5; D gene ambiguous. The V gene lost 4 bases and the J gene lost 2 bases, with 12 bases spanning the gap. CDR1 and CDR2 from the germline V gene are KGHSH and LQKENI. The CDR3 is 15 residues long.

The CDR3 sequence is CASSIGAGLSTDTQYF. The CDR3 DNA reads TGTGCCAGCAGTATAGGAGCGGGTCTAAGCACAGATACGCAGTATTTT. The V gene is TRBV7-9, the J gene TRBJ2-3; TRBD2 is a possible D gene (6 bases). The V end lost 6 bases, the J end lost 0 bases, and 16 bases lay between the germline ends. From germline, CDR1 is SEHNR and CDR2 FQNEAQ (reference sequence). This CDR3 is built from 16 residues.

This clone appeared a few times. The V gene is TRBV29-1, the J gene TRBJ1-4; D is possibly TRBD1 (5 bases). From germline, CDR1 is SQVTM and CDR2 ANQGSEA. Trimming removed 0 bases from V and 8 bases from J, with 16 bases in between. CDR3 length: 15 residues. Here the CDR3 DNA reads TGCAGCGTTGAAGATTTCCAGGGAGGTCGCGAAAAACTGTTTTTT. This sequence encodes CSVEDFQGGREKLFF.

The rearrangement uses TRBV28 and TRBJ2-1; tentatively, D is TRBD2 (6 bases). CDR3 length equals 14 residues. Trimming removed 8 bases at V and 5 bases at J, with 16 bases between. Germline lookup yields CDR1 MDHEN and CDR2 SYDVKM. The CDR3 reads CASWTTGLHNEQFF. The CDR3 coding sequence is TGTGCCAGCTGGACGACGGGACTCCACAATGAGCAGTTCTTC.

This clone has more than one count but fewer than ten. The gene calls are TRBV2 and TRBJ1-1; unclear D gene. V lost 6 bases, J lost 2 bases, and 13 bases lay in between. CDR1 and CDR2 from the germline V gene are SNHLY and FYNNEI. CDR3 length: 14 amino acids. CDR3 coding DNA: TGTGCCAGCAGGGGTTTAGTAAGAAACACTGAAGCTTTCTTT. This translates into CASRGLVRNTEAFF.

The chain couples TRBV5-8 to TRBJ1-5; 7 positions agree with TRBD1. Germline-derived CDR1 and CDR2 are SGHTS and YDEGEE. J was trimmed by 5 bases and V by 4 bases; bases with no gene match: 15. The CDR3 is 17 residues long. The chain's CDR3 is CASSHPTTGIVDQPQHF. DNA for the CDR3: TGTGCCAGCAGCCACCCGACGACAGGGATAGTAGATCAGCCCCAGCATTTT.

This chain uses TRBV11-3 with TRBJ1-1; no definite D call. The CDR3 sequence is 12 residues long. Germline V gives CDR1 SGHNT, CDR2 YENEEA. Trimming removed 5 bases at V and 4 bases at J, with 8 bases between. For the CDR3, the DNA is TGTGCCAGCAGCCAGGCCGCCACTGAAGCTTTCTTT. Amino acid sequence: CASSQAATEAFF.